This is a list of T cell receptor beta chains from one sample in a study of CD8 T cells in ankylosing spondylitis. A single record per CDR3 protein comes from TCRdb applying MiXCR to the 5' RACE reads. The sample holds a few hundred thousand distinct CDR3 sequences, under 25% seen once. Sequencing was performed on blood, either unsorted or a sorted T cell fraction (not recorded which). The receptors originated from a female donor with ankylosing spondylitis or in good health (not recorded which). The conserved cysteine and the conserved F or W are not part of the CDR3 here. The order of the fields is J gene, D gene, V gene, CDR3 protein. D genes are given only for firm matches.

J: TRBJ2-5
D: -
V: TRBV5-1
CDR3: ASSLVRGVGSDWAKETQY

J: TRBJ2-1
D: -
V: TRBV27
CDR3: ASSLRVGISYNEQF

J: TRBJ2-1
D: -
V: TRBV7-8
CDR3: ASSFSSGNNEQF

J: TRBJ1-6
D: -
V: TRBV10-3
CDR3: AISEGGGSNSPLH

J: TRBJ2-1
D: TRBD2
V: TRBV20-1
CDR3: CASAGERAGNEQF

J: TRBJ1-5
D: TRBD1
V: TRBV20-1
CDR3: SAGRQGQPQH

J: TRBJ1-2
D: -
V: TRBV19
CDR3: ASSSYVGPPSGFGYT

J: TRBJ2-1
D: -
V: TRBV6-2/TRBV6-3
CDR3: ASSFSDPTYNEQF

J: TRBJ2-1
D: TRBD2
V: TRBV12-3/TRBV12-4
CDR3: ASSPGLPDEQF

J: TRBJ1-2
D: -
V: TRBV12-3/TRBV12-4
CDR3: ASSLDSHNYGYT

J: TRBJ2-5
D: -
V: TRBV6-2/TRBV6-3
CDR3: ASSTTFRDRETQY

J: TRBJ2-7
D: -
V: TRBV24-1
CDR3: ATSDNGGTYEQY

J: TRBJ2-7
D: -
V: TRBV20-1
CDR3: SAVLYEQY

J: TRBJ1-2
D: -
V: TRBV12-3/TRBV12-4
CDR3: ASSPRDNYGYT

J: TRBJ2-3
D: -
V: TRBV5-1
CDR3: ASSRQIAGDTQY

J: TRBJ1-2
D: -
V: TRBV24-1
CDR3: ATSAGYGYT

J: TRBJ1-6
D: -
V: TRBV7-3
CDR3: ASSLTGQMDSPLH

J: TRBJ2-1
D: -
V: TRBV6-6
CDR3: ASSYGSEEQF

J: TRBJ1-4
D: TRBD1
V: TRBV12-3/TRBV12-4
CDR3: ASSADRGLEKLF

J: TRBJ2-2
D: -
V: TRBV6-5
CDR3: ASSYGGPSTGELF

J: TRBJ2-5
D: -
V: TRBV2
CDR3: ASKDQETQY

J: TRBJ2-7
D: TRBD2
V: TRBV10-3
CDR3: AISRQGSLAGEGVEQY

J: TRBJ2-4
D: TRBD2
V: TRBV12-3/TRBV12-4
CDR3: ASSTTLAGLNIQY

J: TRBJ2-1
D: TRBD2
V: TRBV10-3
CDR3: AISETSGRYNEQF

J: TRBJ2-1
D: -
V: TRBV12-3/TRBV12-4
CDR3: ASRTMTGSRGGEQF

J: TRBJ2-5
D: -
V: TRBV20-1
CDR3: SARWGDSETQY

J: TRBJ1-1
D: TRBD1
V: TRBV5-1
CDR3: ASSRDRVNTEAF

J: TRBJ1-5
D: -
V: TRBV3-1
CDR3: ASSLYRDQPQH